One sample yielded the 30 T cell receptor beta chains listed below, sequenced in a study of blood T cell repertoires in COVID-19. Assay used: immunoSEQ multiplex PCR; TCRdb lists only in-frame clones, some missing. Among some 75,000 clones listed, 80% were seen once. The material sequenced was peripheral blood. These receptors all come from a man aged 50 to 60 with COVID-19, enrolled during active disease.

The gene calls are TRBV20-1 and TRBJ2-1; D may be TRBD2 (6 bases). V was trimmed by 6 bases and J by 5 bases, leaving 20 bases between them. The CDR3 extends over 15 amino acids. In germline, CDR1 is DFQATT, CDR2 SNEGSKA (reference sequence). Here the CDR3 reads CSASQTSLNDNEQFF. CDR3 nucleotide sequence: TGCAGTGCCAGTCAAACTAGCCTTAACGACAATGAGCAGTTCTTC.

The V gene is TRBV7-8, the J gene TRBJ1-1, with 7 bases fitting TRBD1. The CDR3 totals 15 residues. V dropped 2 bases and J dropped 1; count of bases not matched to a gene: 4. Germline V lookup: CDR1 SGHVS, CDR2 FQNEAQ. The CDR3 is CASSLQGTANTEAFF. In nucleotides, the CDR3 is TGTGCCAGCAGCTTACAAGGGACAGCGAACACTGAAGCTTTCTTT.

The gene calls are TRBV19 and TRBJ2-7, with D possibly being TRBD1 (6 bases). CDR1 is LNHDA, CDR2 SQIVND, per germline (reference sequence). V lost 7 bases and J lost 3, with 19 bases in between. CDR3 size: 15 residues. The CDR3 DNA reads as TGTGCCAGTACCGAAACTGCAGGGGTCGGCTACGAGCAGTACTTC. Protein product: CASTETAGVGYEQYF.

The V call is TRBV18, the J call TRBJ1-2, with 8 bases that match TRBD1. CDR1 and CDR2 from the germline V gene are KGHSH and LQKENI. The CDR3 runs to 15 residues. J lost 8 bases, V lost 4 bases, and 12 bases had no gene match. The CDR3 loop reads CASSQKTGEAGGYTF. In DNA, the CDR3 is TGTGCCAGCTCACAAAAGACAGGGGAAGCGGGCGGCTACACCTTC.

This clone was seen more than once but under ten times. The rearrangement joins TRBV5-1 to TRBJ2-7, with TRBD2 as a possible D gene (7 bases). The CDR3 runs 15 residues. The V end lost 0 bases, the J end lost 4 bases, and 14 bases lay between the germline ends. Germline lookup yields CDR1 SGHRS and CDR2 YFSETQ. CDR3 sequence reads: CASSLAEQGGYEQYF. The CDR3 nucleotides read TGCGCCAGCAGCTTGGCCGAACAGGGAGGGTACGAGCAGTACTTC.

The chain couples TRBV30 to TRBJ2-7, with D tentatively TRBD2 (6 bases). The germline V and J ends were trimmed by 1 base and 5 bases, with 12 bases remaining between them. The germline V gene encodes CDR1 GTSNPN and CDR2 SVGIG (reference sequence). The CDR3 extends over 13 amino acids. This CDR3 reads CAWSGKGRHEQYF. The CDR3, as DNA: TGTGCCTGGAGTGGGAAGGGGAGGCACGAGCAGTACTTC.

The J gene is TRBJ1-2, the V gene TRBV5-6; perhaps TRBD1 as D (6 bases). V lost 0 bases, J lost 4 bases, and 10 bases lay in between. Germline values: CDR1 SGHDT, CDR2 YYEEEE. This CDR3 comprises 14 residues. In DNA, the CDR3 is TGTGCCAGCAGCTTGGGCCGGGACACCTATGGCTACACCTTC. Its translation is CASSLGRDTYGYTF.

The rearrangement uses TRBV7-8 and TRBJ2-7; 9 bases align to TRBD1. This CDR3 region has 14 residues. Germline CDR1 is SGHVS and CDR2 is FQNEAQ. Germline trimming cut 4 bases from V and 6 bases from J; bases unmatched to any gene: 7. CDR3 bases: TGTGCCAGCAGCTCCCGGGACAGGGTACGCGAGCAGTACTTC. This encodes CASSSRDRVREQYF.

The genes are TRBV6-1 and TRBJ1-4; 7 nucleotides match TRBD1. This CDR3 has 16 residues. Germline CDR1 is MNHNS and CDR2 is SASEGT. Germline trimming cut 3 bases from V and 7 bases from J; bases unmatched to any gene: 11. CDR3 sequence (DNA): TGTGCCAGCAGTGATACCCACAGGGGAGGTAGTGAAAAACTGTTTTTT. Encoded protein: CASSDTHRGGSEKLFF.

The table lists this clone with a count of one. The chain links TRBV4-1 to TRBJ2-3, with D unclear. From germline, CDR1 is MGHRA and CDR2 YSYEKL. CDR3 length: 14 amino acids. Trimming shortened V by 0 bases and J by 4 bases, and 8 bases separated the two germline ends. As DNA, the CDR3 is TGCGCCAGCAGCCAAGAAGGTGGAGCAGATACGCAGTATTTT. Protein product: CASSQEGGADTQYF.

The chain recombines TRBV6-2 or TRBV6-3 with TRBJ1-1; possible D gene TRBD1, 6 bases. This CDR3 spans 15 amino acids. Germline V gene lookup returns CDR1 MNHEY and CDR2 SVGEGT. Between the trimmed V and J ends, which lost 1 base and 1 base, there was a span of 10 bases. CDR3: CASSYLTGRNTEAFF. The CDR3 nucleotides read TGTGCCAGCAGTTACTTGACAGGTCGGAACACTGAAGCTTTCTTT.

The V gene is TRBV7-2, the J gene TRBJ2-7; D is ambiguous. This CDR3 is 12 amino acids long. From germline, CDR1 is SGHTA and CDR2 FQGNSA. The V gene lost 1 base and the J gene lost 7 bases, with 8 bases spanning the gap. The CDR3 loop is CASSLGRREQYF. DNA for the CDR3: TGTGCCAGCAGCTTAGGTCGGCGGGAGCAGTACTTC.

The rearrangement joins TRBV7-8 to TRBJ2-2, with 8 bases that match TRBD1. V trimming: 5 bases; J trimming: 2 bases; junction bases outside the gene matches: 7. This CDR3 has 16 amino acids. Germline-derived CDR1 and CDR2 are SGHVS and FQNEAQ. CDR3 in amino acids: CASSKDRVLNTGELFF. The CDR3 DNA is TGTGCCAGCAGCAAGGACAGGGTCCTTAACACCGGGGAGCTGTTTTTT.

This chain uses TRBV19 with TRBJ2-4, with D uncertain. The V gene lost 3 bases and the J gene lost 8 bases, with 11 bases spanning the gap. CDR3 size: 13 residues. In germline, CDR1 is LNHDA, CDR2 SQIVND (reference sequence). This chain's CDR3 is CASSIRKSDIQYF. The CDR3, as DNA: TGTGCCAGTAGTATCAGGAAGTCGGACATTCAGTACTTC. Variable domain in full (rest from reference TRBV19 and TRBJ2-4): DGGITQSPKYLFRKEGQNVTLSCEQNLNHDAMYWYRQDPGQGLRLIYYSQIVNDFQKGDIAEGYSVSREKKESFPLTVTSAQKNPTAFYLCASSIRKSDIQYFGAGTRLSVL.

V gene TRBV19 combines with J gene TRBJ1-1, with D hard to call. The CDR3 extends over 15 amino acids. Deletions cut 4 bases from V and 1 base from J, with 13 bases between. The V gene's germline CDR1 is LNHDA and CDR2 SQIVND (reference sequence). CDR3 loop: CASSTLRRPNTEAFF. Here the CDR3 DNA reads TGTGCCAGTAGTACCTTACGCAGGCCGAACACTGAAGCTTTCTTT.

This clone was seen a single time. The chain employs TRBV5-1 and TRBJ2-5, with TRBD2 identical over 7 bases. Trimming removed 4 bases from V and 1 base from J; junction bases left unmatched: 7. CDR3 length equals 15 residues. Germline V lookup: CDR1 SGHRS, CDR2 YFSETQ. CDR3 sequence reads: CASSPRTSIQETQYF. The CDR3, as DNA: TGCGCCAGCAGCCCCAGGACTAGTATCCAAGAGACCCAGTACTTC.

The V gene is TRBV15, the J gene TRBJ2-7; D is uncertain. The CDR3 is 14 residues long. V lost 0 bases and J 0 bases, leaving 6 bases between the germline ends. Germline V CDR1 and CDR2: LNHNV, YYDKDF (reference sequence). CDR3 in amino acids: CATSRDIASYEQYF. The CDR3 DNA reads as TGTGCCACCAGCAGAGATATAGCCTCCTACGAGCAGTACTTC.

The rearrangement links TRBV2 to TRBJ1-4; maybe TRBD1 (6 bases). Germline V gives CDR1 SNHLY, CDR2 FYNNEI. The V and J ends lost 5 bases and 5 bases respectively, with 15 bases between them. The CDR3 length is 15 residues. In DNA form, the CDR3 reads TGTGCCAGCAGTCGCGAAGGGGGTAAGAATGAAAAACTGTTTTTT. This translates into CASSREGGKNEKLFF.

The V call is TRBV6-5, the J call TRBJ1-2; tentative D call: TRBD1 (5 bases). This CDR3 has 14 residues. Per germline, CDR1 MNHEY and CDR2 SVGAGI. V was pared by 6 bases and J by 6 bases, with 17 bases between. The CDR3 is CASRPRGKEDGYTF. CDR3 in DNA: TGTGCCAGCAGGCCCCGGGGGAAGGAAGATGGCTACACCTTC.

This clone was observed a single time. The rearrangement links TRBV10-3 to TRBJ1-5; a possible D gene is TRBD1 (5 bases). Germline-derived CDR1 and CDR2 are ENHRY and SYGVKD. The CDR3 consists of 14 residues. V was clipped by 0 bases and J by 7 bases, with 10 bases between them. The CDR3 region has the DNA TGTGCCATCAGTGAGTCCCGTGGGGGGCAGCCCCAGCATTTT. It encodes CAISESRGGQPQHF.

The rearrangement joins TRBV5-5 to TRBJ2-7; TRBD2 might be the D (6 bases). Trimming cost V 0 bases and J 3 bases, with 19 bases left between them. Germline lookup yields CDR1 SGHKS and CDR2 YYEKEE (reference sequence). This CDR3 has 17 residues. The CDR3 region is CASSLAPSSGLYYEQYF. The CDR3, as DNA: TGTGCCAGCAGCTTGGCCCCTAGTAGCGGATTGTACTACGAGCAGTACTTC.

The chain uses TRBV5-1 and TRBJ2-6, with D maybe TRBD1 (5 bases). CDR3 length equals 16 residues. The germline CDR1 and CDR2 sequences are SGHRS and YFSETQ. V was trimmed by 1 base and J by 3 bases, leaving 11 bases between them. CDR3 in amino acids: CASSLRQGRGANVLTF. The DNA of the CDR3 is TGCGCCAGCAGCTTGAGGCAGGGTCGTGGGGCCAACGTCCTGACTTTC.

The chain recombines TRBV3-1 (or the pseudogene TRBV3-2) with TRBJ2-7; maybe TRBD2 (5 bases). V lost 10 bases to trimming and J lost 6 bases, with 13 bases between them. Per germline, CDR1 LGHDT and CDR2 YNNKEL (reference sequence). CDR3 size: 11 residues. The CDR3 DNA sequence: TGTGCCACCAAAGGCCGGGGCGAGCAGTACTTC. This encodes CATKGRGEQYF.

V gene TRBV18 combines with J gene TRBJ2-5; no firm D call. Germline loops: CDR1 KGHSH, CDR2 LQKENI. V gave up 1 base and J gave up 4 bases, with 10 bases separating them. The CDR3 is 14 residues long. CDR3 amino acids: CASSPRGSGETQYF. CDR3 sequence (DNA): TGTGCCAGCTCACCACGAGGTAGTGGAGAGACCCAGTACTTC.

This rearrangement joins TRBV27 to TRBJ2-5, with 7 nucleotides matching TRBD1. CDR3 length equals 15 residues. Per the germline V gene, CDR1 is MNHEY and CDR2 is SMNVEV (reference sequence). The V segment lost 6 bases and the J segment 1 base; nucleotides outside the gene matches: 8. The CDR3 region is CASSRGDSIQETQYF. DNA for the CDR3: TGTGCCAGCAGCCGAGGGGACAGCATCCAAGAGACCCAGTACTTC.

This clone was seen a single time. CDR3 protein: CARSRESFDEQFF. DNA of the CDR3: TGTGCCAGAAGCCGGGAATCTTTCGATGAGCAGTTCTTC. The chain carries TRBV5-3 and TRBJ2-1, with D perhaps matching TRBD2 (5 bases). TRBV5-3 qualifies as an ORF whose function is uncertain. Between the trimmed V and J ends, which lost 4 bases and 8 bases, there was a span of 13 bases. CDR3 length: 13 amino acids.

The chain is built from TRBV6-1 and TRBJ2-7, with TRBD2 matching 10 bases. Germline V lookup: CDR1 MNHNS, CDR2 SASEGT. The CDR3 is made up of 18 amino acids. J lost 2 bases, V lost 1 base, and 11 bases had no gene match. This chain's CDR3 is CASSEDGEGLAITYEQYF. DNA of the CDR3: TGTGCCAGCAGTGAAGATGGGGAGGGACTAGCGATCACCTACGAGCAGTACTTC.

The chain joins TRBV5-1 to TRBJ2-2; the match to TRBD2 covers 8 bases. With 4 bases clipped from V and 1 base from J, the junction kept 6 bases outside the gene matches. Germline V gene data show CDR1 as SGHRS and CDR2 as YFSETQ. This CDR3 is built from 16 residues. The CDR3 sequence: CASSQQTSENTGELFF. The CDR3 DNA is TGCGCCAGCAGCCAGCAGACTAGCGAGAACACCGGGGAGCTGTTTTTT.

This clone showed up just once. The rearrangement joins TRBV6-6 to TRBJ2-7, with D possibly TRBD1 on 6 matching bases. V dropped 4 bases and J dropped 7 bases, with 17 bases sitting between them. The length of the CDR3 is 14 residues. The V gene's germline CDR1 is MNHNY and CDR2 SVGAGI (reference sequence). CDR3 amino acids: CASSSGQGSEEQYF. CDR3 DNA: TGTGCCAGCAGTTCGGGGCAGGGGTCGGAAGAGCAGTACTTC.

The chain recombines TRBV9 with TRBJ1-6; no firm D call. The CDR3 extends over 14 amino acids. Germline CDR1 reads SGDLS; CDR2 reads YYNGEE. V was pared by 3 bases and J by 7 bases, with 11 bases between. The DNA for the CDR3 is TGTGCCAGCAGCGGATCGATCGGGAATTCACCCCTCCACTTT. Amino acids: CASSGSIGNSPLHF.